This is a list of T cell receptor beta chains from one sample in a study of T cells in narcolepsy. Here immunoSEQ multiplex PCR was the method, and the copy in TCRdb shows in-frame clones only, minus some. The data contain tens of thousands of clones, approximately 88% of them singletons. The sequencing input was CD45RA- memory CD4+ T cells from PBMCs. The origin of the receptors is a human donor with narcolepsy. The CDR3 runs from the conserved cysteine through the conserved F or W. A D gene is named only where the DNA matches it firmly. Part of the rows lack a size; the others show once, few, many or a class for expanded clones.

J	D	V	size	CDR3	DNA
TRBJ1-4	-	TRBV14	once	CASSQFSGGRQKLFF	TGTGCCAGCAGCCAATTTAGTGGGGGACGTCAAAAACTGTTTTTT
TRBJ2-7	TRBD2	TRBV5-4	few	CASSATSGSDYEQYF	TGTGCCAGCAGCGCCACTAGCGGGTCGGACTACGAGCAGTACTTC
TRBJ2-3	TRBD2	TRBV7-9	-	CASSASGSGATDTQYF	TGTGCCAGCAGCGCTAGCGGGAGTGGGGCCACAGATACGCAGTATTTT
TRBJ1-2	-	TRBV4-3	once	CASSQNLNYGYTF	TGCGCCAGCAGCCAAAATCTTAACTATGGCTACACCTTC
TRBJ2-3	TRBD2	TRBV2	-	CASSFSGRADTQYF	TGTGCCAGCAGTTTTAGCGGGAGGGCAGATACGCAGTATTTT
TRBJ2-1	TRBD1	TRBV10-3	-	CAISESSRRTGDRVDWVRYNEQFF	TGTGCCATCAGTGAGTCTAGTCGAAGAACGGGGGACAGGGTCGATTGGGTCCGCTACAATGAGCAGTTCTTC
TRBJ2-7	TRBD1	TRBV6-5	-	CASRGQGPYEQYF	TGTGCCAGCAGAGGACAGGGACCCTACGAGCAGTACTTC
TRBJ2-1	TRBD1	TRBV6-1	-	CASKEGANEQFF	TGTGCCAGCAAAGAGGGGGCCAATGAGCAGTTCTTC
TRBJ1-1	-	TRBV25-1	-	CASSEYQQGNTEAFF	TGTGCCAGCAGTGAATATCAACAGGGGAACACTGAAGCTTTCTTT
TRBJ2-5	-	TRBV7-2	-	CASSPIRAPETQYF	TGTGCCAGCAGCCCGATTCGGGCTCCAGAGACCCAGTACTTC
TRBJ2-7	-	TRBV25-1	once	CASNPRGESDEQYF	TGTGCCAGCAACCCGAGGGGGGAATCCGACGAGCAGTACTTC